The 2 T cell receptor beta chains reported below all come from one sample, sequenced in a study of early T cells in non-severe SARS-CoV-2 infection. From the 5' RACE reads, TCRdb called clonotypes with MiXCR, one entry per CDR3 protein. The sample consists of under 70,000 distinct CDR3 sequences, under 14% of them appearing once. The sample consisted of whole blood. The receptor source for this set is an adult who was a healthcare worker with PCR-confirmed SARS-CoV-2 infection or an uninfected control (not recorded which).

Many counts were recorded for this clonotype. V usage is TRBV7-9 and J usage is TRBJ2-1, with TRBD1 matching over 12 bases. With V trimmed by 4 bases and J by 8 bases, 3 bases remained unmatched. CDR3 size: 14 residues. Germline-derived CDR1 and CDR2 are SEHNR and FQNEAQ (reference sequence). The CDR3 nucleotides read TGTGCCAGCAGCTCGGGACAGGGGGCGGATGAGCAGTTCTTC. Its protein is CASSSGQGADEQFF. Supplemented by reference TRBV7-9 and TRBJ2-1, the full variable domain reads DTGVSQNPRHKITKRGQNVTFRCDPISEHNRLYWYRQTLGQGPEFLTYFQNEAQLEKSRLLSDRFSAERPKGSFSTLEIQRTEQGDSAMYLCASSSGQGADEQFFGPGTRLTVL.

This clonotype was recorded at least ten times. The rearrangement links TRBV9 to TRBJ2-1, with D unresolved. V lost 4 bases, J lost 0 bases, and 14 bases lay in between. Germline CDR1 SGDLS, CDR2 YYNGEE. The CDR3 is 16 amino acids. This CDR3 reads CASSPRTASSYNEQFF. CDR3 DNA: TGTGCCAGCAGCCCCCGGACGGCGAGCTCCTACAATGAGCAGTTCTTC.